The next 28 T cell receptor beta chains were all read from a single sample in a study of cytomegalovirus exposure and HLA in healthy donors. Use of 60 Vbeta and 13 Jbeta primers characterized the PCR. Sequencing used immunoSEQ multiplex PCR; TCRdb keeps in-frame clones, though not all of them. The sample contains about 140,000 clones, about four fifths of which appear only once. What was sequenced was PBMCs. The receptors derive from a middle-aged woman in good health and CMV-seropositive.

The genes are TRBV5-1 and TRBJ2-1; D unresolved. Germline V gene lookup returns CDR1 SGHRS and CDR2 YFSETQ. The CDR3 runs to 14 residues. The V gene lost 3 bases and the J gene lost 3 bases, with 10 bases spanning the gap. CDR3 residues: CASSSLDDYNEQFF. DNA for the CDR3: TGCGCCAGCAGCTCCCTAGACGACTACAATGAGCAGTTCTTC.

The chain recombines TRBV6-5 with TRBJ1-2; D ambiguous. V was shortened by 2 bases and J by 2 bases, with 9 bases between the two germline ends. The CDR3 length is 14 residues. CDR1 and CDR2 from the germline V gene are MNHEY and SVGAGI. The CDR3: CASSYGHWNYGYTF. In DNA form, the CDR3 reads TGTGCCAGCAGTTACGGCCATTGGAACTATGGCTACACCTTC.

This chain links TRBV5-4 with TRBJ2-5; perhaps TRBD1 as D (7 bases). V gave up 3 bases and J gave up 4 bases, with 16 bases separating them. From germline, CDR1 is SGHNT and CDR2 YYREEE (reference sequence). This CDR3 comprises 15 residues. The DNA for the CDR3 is TGTGCCAGCAGCTCAGGGGGGAGTCTAGGAGAGACCCAGTACTTC. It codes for CASSSGGSLGETQYF.

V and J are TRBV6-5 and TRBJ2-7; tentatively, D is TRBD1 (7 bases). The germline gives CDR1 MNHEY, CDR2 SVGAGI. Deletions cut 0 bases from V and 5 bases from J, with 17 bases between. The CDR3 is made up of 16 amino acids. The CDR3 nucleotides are TGTGCCAGCAGTTACTCGGAGGGGGCCCTTTTCGACGAGCAGTACTTC. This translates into CASSYSEGALFDEQYF.

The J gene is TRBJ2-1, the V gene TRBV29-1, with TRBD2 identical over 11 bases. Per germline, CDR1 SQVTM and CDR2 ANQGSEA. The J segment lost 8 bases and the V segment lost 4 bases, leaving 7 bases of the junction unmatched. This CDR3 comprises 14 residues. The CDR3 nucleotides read TGCAGCGTTGGGGTAGCGGGAGGGCCTTATGAGCAGTTCTTC. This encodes CSVGVAGGPYEQFF.

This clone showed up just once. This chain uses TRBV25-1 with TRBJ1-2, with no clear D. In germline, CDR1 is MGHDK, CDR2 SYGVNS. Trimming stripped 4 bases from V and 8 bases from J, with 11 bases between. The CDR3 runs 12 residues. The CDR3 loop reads CASSAPPGGYTF. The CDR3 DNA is TGTGCCAGCAGTGCCCCCCCGGGAGGCTACACCTTC.

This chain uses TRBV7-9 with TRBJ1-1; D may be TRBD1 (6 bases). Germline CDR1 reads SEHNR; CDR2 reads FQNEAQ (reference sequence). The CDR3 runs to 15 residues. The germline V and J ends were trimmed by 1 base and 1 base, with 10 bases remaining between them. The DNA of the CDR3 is TGTGCCAGCAGCTTAGATCTGGGGGCGAACACTGAAGCTTTCTTT. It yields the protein CASSLDLGANTEAFF.

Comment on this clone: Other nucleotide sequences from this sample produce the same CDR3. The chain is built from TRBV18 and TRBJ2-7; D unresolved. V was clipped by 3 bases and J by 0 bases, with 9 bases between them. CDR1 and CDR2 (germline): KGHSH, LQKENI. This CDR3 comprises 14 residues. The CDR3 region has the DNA TGTGCCAGCTCACCCGGTACGGGCTCCTACGAGCAGTACTTC. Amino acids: CASSPGTGSYEQYF.

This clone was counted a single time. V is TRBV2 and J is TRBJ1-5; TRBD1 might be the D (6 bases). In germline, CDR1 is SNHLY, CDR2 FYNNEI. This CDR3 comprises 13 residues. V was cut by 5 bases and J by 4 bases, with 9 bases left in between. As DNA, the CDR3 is TGTGCCAGCAGTTTTGACAGGAATCAGCCCCAGCATTTT. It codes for CASSFDRNQPQHF.

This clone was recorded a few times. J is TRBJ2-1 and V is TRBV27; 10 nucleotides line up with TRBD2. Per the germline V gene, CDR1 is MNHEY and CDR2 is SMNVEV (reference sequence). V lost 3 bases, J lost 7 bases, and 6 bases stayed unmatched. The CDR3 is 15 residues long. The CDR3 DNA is TGTGCCAGCAGTTTTATGTCTAGCGGGAGTAATGAGCAGTTCTTC. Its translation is CASSFMSSGSNEQFF.

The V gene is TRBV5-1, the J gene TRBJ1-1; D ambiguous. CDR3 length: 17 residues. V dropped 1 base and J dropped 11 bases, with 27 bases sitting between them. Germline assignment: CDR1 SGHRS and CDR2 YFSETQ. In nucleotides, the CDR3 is TGCGCCAGCAGCTTGAAAGGGTTTGGTCTCAATAATCGAGGGGCTTTCTTT. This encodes CASSLKGFGLNNRGAFF.

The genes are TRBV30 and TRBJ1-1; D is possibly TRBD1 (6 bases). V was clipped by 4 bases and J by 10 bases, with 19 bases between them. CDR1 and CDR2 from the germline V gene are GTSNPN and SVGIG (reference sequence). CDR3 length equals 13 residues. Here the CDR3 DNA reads TGTGCCTGGAAGATCCTCCTGACAGGAGCAGCTTTCTTT. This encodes CAWKILLTGAAFF.

CDR3 DNA: TGTGCCAGCAGCTGGACTCCCTACGAGCAGTACTTC. It specifies CASSWTPYEQYF. This chain links TRBV7-9 with TRBJ2-7, with D tentatively TRBD2 (5 bases). V was cut by 4 bases and J by 2 bases, with 6 bases left in between. Germline V gene data show CDR1 as SEHNR and CDR2 as FQNEAQ (reference sequence). CDR3 length: 12 amino acids.

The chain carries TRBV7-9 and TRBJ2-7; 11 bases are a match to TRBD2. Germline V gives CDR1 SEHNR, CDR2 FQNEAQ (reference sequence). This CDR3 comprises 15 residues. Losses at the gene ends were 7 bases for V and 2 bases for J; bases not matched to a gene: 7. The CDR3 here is CASTATSGATYEQYF. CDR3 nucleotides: TGTGCCAGCACCGCGACTAGCGGGGCTACCTACGAGCAGTACTTC. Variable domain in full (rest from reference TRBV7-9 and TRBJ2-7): DTGVSQNPRHKITKRGQNVTFRCDPISEHNRLYWYRQTLGQGPEFLTYFQNEAQLEKSRLLSDRFSAERPKGSFSTLEIQRTEQGDSAMYLCASTATSGATYEQYFGPGTRLTVT.

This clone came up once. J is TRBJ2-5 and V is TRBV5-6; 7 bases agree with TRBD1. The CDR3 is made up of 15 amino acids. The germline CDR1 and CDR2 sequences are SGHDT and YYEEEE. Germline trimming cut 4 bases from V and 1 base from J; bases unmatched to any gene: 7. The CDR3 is CASSRLGTVQETQYF. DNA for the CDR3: TGTGCCAGCAGCCGACTTGGGACAGTCCAAGAGACCCAGTACTTC.

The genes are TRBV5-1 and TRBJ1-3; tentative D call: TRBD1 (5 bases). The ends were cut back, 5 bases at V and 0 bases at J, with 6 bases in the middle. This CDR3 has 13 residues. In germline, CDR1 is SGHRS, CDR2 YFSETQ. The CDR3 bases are TGCGCCAGCAGGACAGTCTCTGGAAACACCATATATTTT. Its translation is CASRTVSGNTIYF. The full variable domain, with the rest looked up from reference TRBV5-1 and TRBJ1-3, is KAGVTQTPRYLIKTRGQQVTLSCSPISGHRSVSWYQQTPGQGLQFLFEYFSETQRNKGNFPGRFSGRQFSNSRSEMNVSTLELGDSALYLCASRTVSGNTIYFGEGSWLTVV.

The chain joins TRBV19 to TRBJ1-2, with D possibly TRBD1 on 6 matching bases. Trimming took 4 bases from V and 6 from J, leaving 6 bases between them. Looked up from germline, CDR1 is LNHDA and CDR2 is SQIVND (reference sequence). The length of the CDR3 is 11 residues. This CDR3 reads CASSRTDGYTF. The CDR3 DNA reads TGTGCCAGTAGTAGGACAGATGGCTACACCTTC.

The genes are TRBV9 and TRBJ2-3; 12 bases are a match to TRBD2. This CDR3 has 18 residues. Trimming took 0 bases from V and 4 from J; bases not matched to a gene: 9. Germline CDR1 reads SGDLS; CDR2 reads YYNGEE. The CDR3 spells CASSVAGTSGPRADTQYF. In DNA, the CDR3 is TGTGCCAGCAGCGTAGCTGGGACTAGCGGGCCTCGGGCAGATACGCAGTATTTT.

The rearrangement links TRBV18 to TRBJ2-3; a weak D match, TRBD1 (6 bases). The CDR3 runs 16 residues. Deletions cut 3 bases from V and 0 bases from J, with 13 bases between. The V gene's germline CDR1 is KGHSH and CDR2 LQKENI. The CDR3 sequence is CASSPDSGRSTDTQYF. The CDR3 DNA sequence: TGTGCCAGCTCACCGGACAGTGGCCGGAGCACAGATACGCAGTATTTT.

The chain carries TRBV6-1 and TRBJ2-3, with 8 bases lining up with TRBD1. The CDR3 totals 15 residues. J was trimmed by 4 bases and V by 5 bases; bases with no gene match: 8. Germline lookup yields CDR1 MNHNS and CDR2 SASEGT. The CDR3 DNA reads TGTGCCAGCAGTAAGCAAACAGGGGGGTCAGATACGCAGTATTTT. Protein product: CASSKQTGGSDTQYF.

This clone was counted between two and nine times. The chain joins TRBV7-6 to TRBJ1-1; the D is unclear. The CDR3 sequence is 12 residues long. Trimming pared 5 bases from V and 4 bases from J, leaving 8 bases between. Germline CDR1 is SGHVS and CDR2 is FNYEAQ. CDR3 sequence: CASSKESTEAFF. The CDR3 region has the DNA TGTGCCAGCAGCAAGGAGTCCACTGAAGCTTTCTTT.

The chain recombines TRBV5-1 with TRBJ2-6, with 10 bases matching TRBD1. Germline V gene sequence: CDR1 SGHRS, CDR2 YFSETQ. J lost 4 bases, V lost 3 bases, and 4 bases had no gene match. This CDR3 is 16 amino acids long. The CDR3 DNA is TGCGCCAGCAGCTCTCGACAGGGGGCCGGGGCCAACGTCCTGACTTTC. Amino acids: CASSSRQGAGANVLTF.

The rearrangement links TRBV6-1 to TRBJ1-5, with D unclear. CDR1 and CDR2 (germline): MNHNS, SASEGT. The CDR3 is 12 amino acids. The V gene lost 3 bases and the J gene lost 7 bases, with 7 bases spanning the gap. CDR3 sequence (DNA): TGTGCCAGCAGTGACGGAGGGCAGCCCCAGCATTTT. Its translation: CASSDGGQPQHF.

This chain's CDR3 is CASSLDPPGLVLTYEQYF. The CDR3 DNA sequence: TGTGCCAGCAGCTTAGATCCTCCCGGCCTAGTTCTTACCTACGAGCAGTACTTC. The chain recombines TRBV11-2 with TRBJ2-7; D is ambiguous. The V and J ends lost 0 bases and 2 bases respectively, with 20 bases between them. The CDR3 runs to 18 residues. CDR1 and CDR2 from the germline V gene are SGHAT and FQNNGV. The complete variable domain, with remaining parts taken from reference TRBV11-2 and TRBJ2-7, reads EAGVAQSPRYKIIEKRQSVAFWCNPISGHATLYWYQQILGQGPKLLIQFQNNGVVDDSQLPKDRFSAERLKGVDSTLKIQPAKLEDSAVYLCASSLDPPGLVLTYEQYFGPGTRLTVT.

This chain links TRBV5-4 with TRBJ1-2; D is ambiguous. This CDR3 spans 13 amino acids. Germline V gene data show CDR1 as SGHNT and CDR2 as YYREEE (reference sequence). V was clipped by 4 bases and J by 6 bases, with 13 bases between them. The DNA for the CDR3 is TGTGCCAGCAGCAGTTACCCAGGTGATGGCTACACCTTC. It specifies CASSSYPGDGYTF.

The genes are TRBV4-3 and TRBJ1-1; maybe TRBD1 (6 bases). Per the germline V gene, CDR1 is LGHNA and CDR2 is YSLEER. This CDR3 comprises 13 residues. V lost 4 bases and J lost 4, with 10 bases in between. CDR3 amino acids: CASSRNRATEAFF. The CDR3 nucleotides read TGCGCCAGCAGCCGCAACAGGGCCACTGAAGCTTTCTTT.

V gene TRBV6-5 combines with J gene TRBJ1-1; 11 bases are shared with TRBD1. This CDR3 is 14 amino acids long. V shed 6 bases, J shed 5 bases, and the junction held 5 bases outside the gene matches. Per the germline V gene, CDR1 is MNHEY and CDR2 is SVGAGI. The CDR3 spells CASSPGQGVTEAFF. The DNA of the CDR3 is TGTGCCAGCAGCCCGGGACAGGGGGTTACTGAAGCTTTCTTT.

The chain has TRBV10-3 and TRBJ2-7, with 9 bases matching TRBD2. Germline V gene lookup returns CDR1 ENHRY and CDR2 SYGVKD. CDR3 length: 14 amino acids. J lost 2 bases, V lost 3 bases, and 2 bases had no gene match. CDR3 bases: TGTGCCATCAGTGAAATAGCGGGAGCCTACGAGCAGTACTTC. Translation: CAISEIAGAYEQYF.